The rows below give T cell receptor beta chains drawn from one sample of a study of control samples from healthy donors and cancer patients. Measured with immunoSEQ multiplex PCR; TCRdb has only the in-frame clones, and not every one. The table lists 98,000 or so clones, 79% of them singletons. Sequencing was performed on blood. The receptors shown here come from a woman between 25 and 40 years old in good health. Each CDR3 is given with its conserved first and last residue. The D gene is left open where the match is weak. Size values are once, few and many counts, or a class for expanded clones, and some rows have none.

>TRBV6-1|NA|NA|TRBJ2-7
TGTGCCAGCAGTGAATTCACGGTAATCGGCGAGCAGTACTTC
CASSEFTVIGEQYF
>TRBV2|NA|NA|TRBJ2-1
TGTGCCAGCAGTGAAGGGACACGCACCTTTTACAATGAGCAGTTCTTC
CASSEGTRTFYNEQFF
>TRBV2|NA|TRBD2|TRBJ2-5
TGTGCCAGCAGTGGCTCTTCAGCGGGGGGAGAGACCCAGTACTTC
CASSGSSAGGETQYF
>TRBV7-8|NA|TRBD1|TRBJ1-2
TGTGCCAGCAGCGCTGACAGGGGGCGTGATGGCTACACCTTC
CASSADRGRDGYTF
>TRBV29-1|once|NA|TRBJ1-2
TGCAGCGTTGAAGAGAACCGGGGGTATGGCTACACCTTC
CSVEENRGYGYTF
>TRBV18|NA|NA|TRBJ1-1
TGTGCCAGCTCACTAGGATCGGGCCTGAACACTGAAGCTTTCTTT
CASSLGSGLNTEAFF
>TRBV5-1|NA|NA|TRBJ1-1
TGCGCCAGCAACACCGGGTGGGGGCGTCGGACTGAAGCTTTCTTT
CASNTGWGRRTEAFF
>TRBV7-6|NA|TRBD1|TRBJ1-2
TGTGCCAGCAGCTTAGGGACAGGGGCTAACTATGGCTACACCTTC
CASSLGTGANYGYTF
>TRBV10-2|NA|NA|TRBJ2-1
TGCGCCAGCAGTGAGTCGGGGGGTCCGTTGAATGAGCAGTTCTTC
CASSESGGPLNEQFF
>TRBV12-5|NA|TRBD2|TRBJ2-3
TGTGCTAGTGGTTTGAAGGCGGGGGGACCTCACACAGATACGCAGTATTTT
CASGLKAGGPHTDTQYF
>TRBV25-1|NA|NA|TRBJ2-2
TGTGCCAGGGAACCTAGGGACACCGGGGAGCTGTTTTTT
CAREPRDTGELFF
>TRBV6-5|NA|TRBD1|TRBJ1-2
TGTGCCAGCACTCCCGACAGGGCAACGGGCTACACCTTC
CASTPDRATGYTF
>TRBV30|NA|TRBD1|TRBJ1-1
TGTGCCTTATCGGGACAGCCGAACACTGAAGCTTTCTTT
CALSGQPNTEAFF
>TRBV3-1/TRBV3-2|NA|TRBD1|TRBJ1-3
TGTGCCAGCAACGTTGGTGGACAGGGGGCTGGAAACACCATATATTTT
CASNVGGQGAGNTIYF
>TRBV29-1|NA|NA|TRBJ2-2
TGCAGCGTTAAACAGGTGGCCGGGGAGCTGTTTTTT
CSVKQVAGELFF
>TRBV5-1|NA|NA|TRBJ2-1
TGCGCCAGCAGCGGAAAGCCTAACAATGAGCAGTTCTTC
CASSGKPNNEQFF
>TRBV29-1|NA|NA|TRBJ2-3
TGCAGCGTTGTTGGCCCTCGGGGCACAGATACGCAGTATTTT
CSVVGPRGTDTQYF
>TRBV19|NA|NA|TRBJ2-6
TGTGCCAGTGAATATCGAGGGTCTGGGGCCAACGTCCTGACTTTC
CASEYRGSGANVLTF
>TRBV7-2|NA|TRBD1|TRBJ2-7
TGTGCCAGCAGCGAACAGGGGGCCACCTACGAGCAGTACTTC
CASSEQGATYEQYF
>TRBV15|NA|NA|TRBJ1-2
TGTGCCACCAGACCGTCTCCGCCGAACTATGGCTACACCTTC
CATRPSPPNYGYTF
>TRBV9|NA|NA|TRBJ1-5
TGTGCCAGCAGCGTAGGGGTGGCAGCTCATCAGCCCCAGCATTTT
CASSVGVAAHQPQHF
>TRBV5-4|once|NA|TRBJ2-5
TGTGCCAGCAGCTTGGAGGCGCGGGGTCCAGAGACCCAGTACTTC
CASSLEARGPETQYF
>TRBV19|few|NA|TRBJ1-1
TGTGCCAGTAGTATCGAGGACACTGAAGCTTTCTTT
CASSIEDTEAFF
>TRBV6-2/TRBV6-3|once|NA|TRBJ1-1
TGTGCCAGCAGTGCCGACGGTTTGAGCACTGAAGCTTTCTTT
CASSADGLSTEAFF
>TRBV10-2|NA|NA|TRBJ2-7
TGCGCCAGCAGTGAAGGAAAGCGGAGCTACGAGCAGTACTTC
CASSEGKRSYEQYF
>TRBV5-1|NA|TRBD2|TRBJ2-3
TGCGCCAGCAGGACTAGCGGGGGGCTCACAGATACGCAGTATTTT
CASRTSGGLTDTQYF
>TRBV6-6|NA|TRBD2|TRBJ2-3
TGTGCCAGCACTGGACTAGCGGGGGGGCCATATACGCAGTATTTT
CASTGLAGGPYTQYF
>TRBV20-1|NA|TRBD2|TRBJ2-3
TGCAGTGCTAGTATAGCGGGACTAGCGACAGATACGCAGTATTTT
CSASIAGLATDTQYF
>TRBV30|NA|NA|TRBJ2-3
TGTGCCTGGAGTGTTTTTGGGGGGACAGATACGCAGTATTTT
CAWSVFGGTDTQYF
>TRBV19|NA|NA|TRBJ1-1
TGTGCCAGTAGACATGGGACGTGGAACACTGAAGCTTTCTTT
CASRHGTWNTEAFF
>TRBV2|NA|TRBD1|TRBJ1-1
TGTGCCAGCAGAGCCCGGACAGGGAACATGAACACTGAAGCTTTCTTT
CASRARTGNMNTEAFF
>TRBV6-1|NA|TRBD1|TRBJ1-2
TGTGCCAGCAGTGAGGGACAGAGGCACGGCTACACCTTC
CASSEGQRHGYTF
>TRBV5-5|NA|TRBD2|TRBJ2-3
TGTGCCAGCAGCTCCCCTACTAGCGGGGGGAAAGATACGCAGTATTTT
CASSSPTSGGKDTQYF
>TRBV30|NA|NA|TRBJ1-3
TGTGCCTGGAGCCGGGACCCTGGAAACACCATATATTTT
CAWSRDPGNTIYF
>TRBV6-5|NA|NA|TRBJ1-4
TGTGCCAGCAGAAGACAGAATGAAAAACTGTTTTTT
CASRRQNEKLFF
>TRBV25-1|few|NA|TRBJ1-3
TGTGCCAGCAGTGAATGGTCAGGGTCCTCTGGAAACACCATATATTTT
CASSEWSGSSGNTIYF
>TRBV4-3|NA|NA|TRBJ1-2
TGCGCCAGCAGCCAAGAACGCCAGGGGTCGGTGTTGGGCTATGGCTACACCTTC
CASSQERQGSVLGYGYTF